The 19 T cell receptor beta chains reported below all come from one sample, sequenced in a study of cytomegalovirus exposure and HLA in healthy donors. Use of 60 Vbeta and 13 Jbeta primers characterized the PCR. Some clones are missing from TCRdb's copy, which holds only in-frame ones; the method was immunoSEQ multiplex PCR. The data contain some 190,000 clones, 60% to 80% of them singletons. The specimen was PBMCs. All receptors come from a woman aged 25 to 45 in good health and CMV-seropositive.

This chain uses TRBV6-1 with TRBJ2-7; D unclear. Trimming took off 7 bases at V and 0 bases at J, with 13 bases between the two ends. Germline V gene data show CDR1 as MNHNS and CDR2 as SASEGT. There are 14 residues in the CDR3. Here the CDR3 DNA reads TGTGCCAGCATCCCAGACTGGAGCTCCTACGAGCAGTACTTC. Its protein is CASIPDWSSYEQYF.

V usage is TRBV27 and J usage is TRBJ2-1; possibly TRBD2 for D (6 bases). CDR3 size: 15 residues. Germline lookup yields CDR1 MNHEY and CDR2 SMNVEV (reference sequence). The V gene lost 0 bases and the J gene lost 4 bases, with 10 bases spanning the gap. The CDR3 here is CASSLSAGPYNEQFF. The CDR3 DNA reads TGTGCCAGCAGTTTATCAGCGGGCCCTTACAATGAGCAGTTCTTC.

The chain joins TRBV6-5 to TRBJ2-5, with 7 positions matching TRBD1. TRBJ2-7 explains the end of the DNA better; the J call may be wrong. The germline V gene has CDR1 MNHEY and CDR2 SVGAGI. This CDR3 is built from 13 residues. CDR3 sequence: CASSVRDSYEQYF. The CDR3 DNA reads as TGTGCCAGCAGTGTCCGGGACAGCTACGAGCAGTACTTC.

This clone was seen a few times. The chain links TRBV5-4 to TRBJ2-2; 8 bases match TRBD2. The germline gives CDR1 SGHNT, CDR2 YYREEE (reference sequence). Trimming at V came to 4 bases and at J to 5 bases, leaving 7 bases not matched to a gene. The CDR3 runs 15 residues. The CDR3 DNA sequence: TGTGCCAGCAGCCGCGGGACTAGTTCTACCGGGGAGCTGTTTTTT. Its protein is CASSRGTSSTGELFF.

This chain joins TRBV5-1 and TRBJ1-2; the match to TRBD1 covers 11 bases. This CDR3 is 15 amino acids long. Germline V gene lookup returns CDR1 SGHRS and CDR2 YFSETQ. The V gene end was trimmed by 4 bases and the J gene end by 3 bases; junction bases not matched to a gene: 5. The chain's CDR3 is CASSTGTGGDYGYTF. The DNA for the CDR3 is TGCGCCAGCAGCACCGGGACAGGGGGTGACTATGGCTACACCTTC. Supplemented by reference TRBV5-1 and TRBJ1-2, the full variable domain reads KAGVTQTPRYLIKTRGQQVTLSCSPISGHRSVSWYQQTPGQGLQFLFEYFSETQRNKGNFPGRFSGRQFSNSRSEMNVSTLELGDSALYLCASSTGTGGDYGYTFGSGTRLTVV.

This clone was detected only once. The V and J genes are TRBV15 and TRBJ2-3; 8 bases map to TRBD2. V dropped 1 base and J dropped 6; count of bases not matched to a gene: 9. Germline lookup yields CDR1 LNHNV and CDR2 YYDKDF (reference sequence). This CDR3 contains 16 residues. The CDR3 loop reads CATSRVRAGVTDTQYF. For the CDR3, the DNA is TGTGCCACCAGCAGAGTCCGAGCGGGAGTAACTGATACGCAGTATTTT.

The J gene is TRBJ2-4, the V gene TRBV6-1, with D unresolved. The J call may be mistaken, given a closer DNA end match to TRBJ2-7. CDR1 is MNHNS, CDR2 SASEGT, per germline. The CDR3 covers 9 residues. CDR3: CASSYEQYF. CDR3 coding DNA: TGTGCCAGCAGTTACGAGCAGTACTTC.

The chain combines TRBV9 with TRBJ2-1, with D perhaps TRBD1 (6 bases). This CDR3 has 17 residues. The V end lost 0 bases, the J end lost 4 bases, and 17 bases lay between the germline ends. Per germline, CDR1 SGDLS and CDR2 YYNGEE. DNA for the CDR3: TGTGCCAGCAGCGTAGCTAGTTGGGGGCGCTTATACAATGAGCAGTTCTTC. Protein sequence: CASSVASWGRLYNEQFF.

The rearrangement joins TRBV25-1 to TRBJ1-1, with D hard to call. The CDR3 runs to 11 residues. Trimming left V 7 bases short and J 8 bases short, with 11 bases between. Germline V lookup: CDR1 MGHDK, CDR2 SYGVNS. The CDR3 nucleotides read TGTGCCAGCATGGACTCCAGGGAAGCTTTCTTT. Translated: CASMDSREAFF.

The chain recombines TRBV6-1 with TRBJ2-7; possibly TRBD2 for D (5 bases). Trimming stripped 2 bases from V and 4 bases from J, with 12 bases between. This CDR3 contains 14 residues. CDR1 and CDR2 (germline): MNHNS, SASEGT. The CDR3 sequence: CASSESYGLYEQYF. CDR3 DNA: TGTGCCAGCAGTGAAAGTTACGGACTGTACGAGCAGTACTTC.

This chain connects TRBV5-1 to TRBJ1-1, with 7 bases lining up with TRBD1. The CDR3 sequence is 16 residues long. The V gene end was trimmed by 3 bases and the J gene end by 0 bases; junction bases not matched to a gene: 8. Germline V gives CDR1 SGHRS, CDR2 YFSETQ. The CDR3 loop reads CASSWTTGALNTEAFF. The CDR3 nucleotides read TGCGCCAGCAGCTGGACCACAGGGGCCCTGAACACTGAAGCTTTCTTT.

The genes are TRBV4-2 and TRBJ2-7, with 10 bases matching TRBD1. The CDR3 runs to 14 residues. Germline assignment: CDR1 LGHNA and CDR2 YNFKEQ. J lost 5 bases, V lost 5 bases, and 6 bases had no gene match. The CDR3 loop is CASSLGTGVNEQYF. In DNA, the CDR3 is TGTGCCAGCAGCTTAGGGACAGGGGTGAACGAGCAGTACTTC.

This chain connects TRBV27 to TRBJ1-2, with 9 bases aligning to TRBD1. The CDR3 totals 13 residues. Germline V gene sequence: CDR1 MNHEY, CDR2 SMNVEV (reference sequence). Germline trimming cut 5 bases from V and 7 bases from J; bases unmatched to any gene: 5. The CDR3 DNA is TGTGCCAGCAGTCCCACAGGGGGCCCTGGCTACACCTTC. Translated: CASSPTGGPGYTF.

This clone appeared a few times. The rearrangement uses TRBV18 and TRBJ2-2; D not resolved. V was trimmed by 1 base and J by 0 bases, leaving 9 bases between them. The germline V gene encodes CDR1 KGHSH and CDR2 LQKENI. This CDR3 region has 16 residues. CDR3 in DNA: TGTGCCAGCTCACCACTTGGCGGAGCGAACACCGGGGAGCTGTTTTTT. Its translation is CASSPLGGANTGELFF.

This clone was seen a few times. Other DNA sequences in the sample encode the same CDR3. The chain recombines TRBV19 with TRBJ2-7; TRBD1 matches 7 bases. The V gene end was trimmed by 4 bases and the J gene end by 1 base; junction bases not matched to a gene: 1. Germline V gene data show CDR1 as LNHDA and CDR2 as SQIVND (reference sequence). The CDR3 is 13 amino acids. As DNA, the CDR3 is TGTGCCAGTAGTACGGGACAGTCCTACGAGCAGTACTTC. This translates into CASSTGQSYEQYF.

This chain links TRBV27 with TRBJ2-5; 9 positions agree with TRBD2. The CDR3 totals 18 residues. V shed 5 bases and J 4 bases; nucleotides not matched to a gene: 17. Germline V gene data show CDR1 as MNHEY and CDR2 as SMNVEV (reference sequence). CDR3 bases: TGTGCCAGCAGTCCGCCTTGGGTGAGCGGGAGGACTTTAGAGACCCAGTACTTC. Amino acid sequence: CASSPPWVSGRTLETQYF.

V is TRBV10-3 and J is TRBJ2-1, with a tentative D call TRBD2 (5 bases). Trimming removed 2 bases from V and 9 bases from J, with 14 bases in between. The CDR3 covers 14 residues. Germline lookup yields CDR1 ENHRY and CDR2 SYGVKD. CDR3 loop: CAISEADPGSEQFF. The CDR3 DNA reads TGTGCCATCAGTGAGGCGGATCCGGGATCTGAGCAGTTCTTC.

The chain couples TRBV19 to TRBJ1-4, with a weak D call TRBD1 (5 bases). CDR1 and CDR2 (germline): LNHDA, SQIVND (reference sequence). The CDR3 runs 14 residues. Trimming took 4 bases from V and 0 from J, leaving 6 bases between them. The CDR3 protein is CASSKQATNEKLFF. DNA of the CDR3: TGTGCCAGTAGTAAACAGGCAACTAATGAAAAACTGTTTTTT.

The genes are TRBV6-6 and TRBJ1-2; TRBD1 agrees at 7 bases. The V segment lost 10 bases and the J segment 8 bases; nucleotides outside the gene matches: 7. The CDR3 has 11 residues. Per the germline V gene, CDR1 is MNHNY and CDR2 is SVGAGI (reference sequence). CDR3 nucleotide sequence: TGTGCCATCAAGGGGGACAGAGGCTACACCTTC. It yields the protein CAIKGDRGYTF.